This T cell receptor beta chain was sequenced during a study of regulatory T cells in long-lasting Graves disease. The CDR3 runs 14 residues. The V gene's germline CDR1 is MNHEY and CDR2 SMNVEV (reference sequence). The V and J ends lost 4 bases and 7 bases respectively, with 11 bases between them. Specified time point: newly diagnosed GD, antithyroid drugs for less than 3 months. Preparation of the TCR library used RNA extracted from PBMCs. There are many counts of this clonotype. With iRepertoire HTBI primers and Arm-PCR of CDR3 regions, TCR beta libraries were built. One entry per CDR3 protein, called by TCRdb with MiXCR from the multiplex PCR reads. The data show about 220,000 distinct CDR3 sequences, around 20% seen once. These data also formed part of another study, on T cells in Graves' hyperthyroidism and ophthalmopathy.

The gene calls are TRBV27 and TRBJ1-6, with TRBD1 as a possible D gene (5 bases). The sequence was obtained from a woman in her 30s with Graves disease. The source was peripheral blood mononuclear cells (PBMCs), collected at new diagnosis, from a patient treated with antithyroid drugs. CDR3 DNA: TGTGCCAGCAGTTACCGGGACGGGAATTCACCCCTCCACTTT. Encoded protein: CASSYRDGNSPLHF.